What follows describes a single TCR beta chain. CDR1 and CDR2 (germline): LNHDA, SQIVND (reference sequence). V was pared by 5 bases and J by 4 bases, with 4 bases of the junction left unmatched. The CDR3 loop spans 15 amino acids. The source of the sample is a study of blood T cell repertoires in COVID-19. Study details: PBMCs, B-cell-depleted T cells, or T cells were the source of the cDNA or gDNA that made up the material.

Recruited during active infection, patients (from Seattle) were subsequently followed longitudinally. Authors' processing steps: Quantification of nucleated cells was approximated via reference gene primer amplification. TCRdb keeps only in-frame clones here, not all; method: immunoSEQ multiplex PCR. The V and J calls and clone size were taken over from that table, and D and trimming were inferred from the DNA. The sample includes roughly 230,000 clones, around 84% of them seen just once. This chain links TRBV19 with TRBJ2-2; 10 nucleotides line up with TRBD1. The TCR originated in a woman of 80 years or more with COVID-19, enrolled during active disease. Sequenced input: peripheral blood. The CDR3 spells CASSVGTGVTGELFF. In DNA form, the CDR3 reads TGTGCCAGTAGTGTCGGGACAGGGGTCACCGGGGAGCTGTTTTTT.